This T cell receptor beta chain was captured by sequencing in a study of cytomegalovirus exposure and HLA in healthy donors. Study findings and constraints: Later analysis reportedly placed an Asian-associated ancestry cluster below the roughly 670-donor mean in N-insertions. The study reported that TCR beta sequences accurately predicted HLA-A and HLA-B alleles in most subjects.

Amplification used 60 Vbeta primers and 13 Jbeta primers. The repertoire was sequenced with immunoSEQ multiplex PCR; TCRdb's copy has only in-frame clones and lacks some. Among about 56,000 clones listed, about 80% were seen once. V shed 2 bases and J shed 1 base, with 11 bases lying between them. Per the germline V gene, CDR1 is MNHEY and CDR2 is SVGAGI. The CDR3 totals 15 residues. A remark on this clone: The antigen remains unidentified.

This chain links TRBV6-5 with TRBJ1-1; D gene ambiguous. This TCR came from a man between 40 and 49 years old in good health and CMV-seronegative. Sequencing was done on a sample of PBMCs. Here the CDR3 DNA reads TGTGCCAGCAGTTACAGTGGCAGTTCGAACACTGAAGCTTTCTTT. Protein: CASSYSGSSNTEAFF.